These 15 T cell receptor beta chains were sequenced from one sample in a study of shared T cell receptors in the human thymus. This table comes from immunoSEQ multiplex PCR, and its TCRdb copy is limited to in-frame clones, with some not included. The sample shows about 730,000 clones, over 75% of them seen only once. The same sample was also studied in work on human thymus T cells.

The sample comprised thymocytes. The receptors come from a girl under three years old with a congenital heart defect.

The CDR3 DNA reads TGTGCCAGCAGTGAATGCTGGGGCCAACACACAACAGATACGCAGTATTTT. Encoded protein: CASSECWGQHTTDTQYF. The rearrangement joins TRBV25-1 to TRBJ2-3; D perhaps matches TRBD1 (5 bases). V shed 1 base and J shed 3 bases, with 17 bases lying between them. The CDR3 length is 17 residues. Germline-derived CDR1 and CDR2 are MGHDK and SYGVNS.

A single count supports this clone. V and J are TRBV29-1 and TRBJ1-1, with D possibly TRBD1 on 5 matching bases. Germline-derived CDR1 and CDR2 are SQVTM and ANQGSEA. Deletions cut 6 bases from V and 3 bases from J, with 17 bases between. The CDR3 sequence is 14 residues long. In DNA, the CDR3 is TGCAGCGTCCCAAGCGGGGCAAGGGACACTGAAGCTTTCTTT. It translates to CSVPSGARDTEAFF.

CDR3 protein: CASSAPGGRGDTQYF. The DNA for the CDR3 is TGTGCCAGCAGCGCCCCGGGGGGGCGAGGAGATACGCAGTATTTT. The chain uses TRBV9 and TRBJ2-3; TRBD2 matches at 8 bases. CDR3 length: 15 residues. Losses at the gene ends were 3 bases for V and 5 bases for J; bases not matched to a gene: 8. Germline CDR1 reads SGDLS; CDR2 reads YYNGEE.

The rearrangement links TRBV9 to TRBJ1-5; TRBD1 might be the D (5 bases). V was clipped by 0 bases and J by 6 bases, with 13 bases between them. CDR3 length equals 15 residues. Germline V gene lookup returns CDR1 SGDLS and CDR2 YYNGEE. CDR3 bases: TGTGCCAGCAGCGTAGGTGTAGGGCAGGGTCAGCCCCAGCATTTT. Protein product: CASSVGVGQGQPQHF.

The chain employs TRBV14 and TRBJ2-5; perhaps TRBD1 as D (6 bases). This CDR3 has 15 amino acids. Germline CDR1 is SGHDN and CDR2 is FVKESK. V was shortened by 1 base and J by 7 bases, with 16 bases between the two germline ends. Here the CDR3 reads CASSQGFREGGTQYF. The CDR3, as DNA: TGTGCCAGCAGCCAAGGTTTTCGGGAAGGGGGGACCCAGTACTTC.

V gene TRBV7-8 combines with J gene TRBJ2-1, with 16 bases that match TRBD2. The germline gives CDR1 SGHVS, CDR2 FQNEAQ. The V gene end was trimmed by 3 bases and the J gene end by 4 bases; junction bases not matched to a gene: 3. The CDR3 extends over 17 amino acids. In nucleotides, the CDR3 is TGTGCCAGCAGCTTGGGACTAGCGGGGGGGTCGTACAATGAGCAGTTCTTC. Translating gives CASSLGLAGGSYNEQFF. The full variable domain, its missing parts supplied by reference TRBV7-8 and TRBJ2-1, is GAGVSQSPRYKVAKRGQDVALRCDPISGHVSLFWYQQALGQGPEFLTYFQNEAQLDKSGLPSDRFFAERPEGSVSTLKIQRTQQEDSAVYLCASSLGLAGGSYNEQFFGPGTRLTVL.

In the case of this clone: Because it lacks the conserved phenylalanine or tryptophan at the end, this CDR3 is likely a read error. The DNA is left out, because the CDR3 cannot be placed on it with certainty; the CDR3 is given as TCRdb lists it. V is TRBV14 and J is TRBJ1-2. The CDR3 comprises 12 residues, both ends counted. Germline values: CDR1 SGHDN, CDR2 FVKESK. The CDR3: CASSQDGGTLLR.

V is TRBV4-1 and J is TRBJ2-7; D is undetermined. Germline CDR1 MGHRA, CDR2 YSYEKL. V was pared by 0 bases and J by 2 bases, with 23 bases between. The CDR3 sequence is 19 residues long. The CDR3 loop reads CASSQDRLRTPHFPYEQYF. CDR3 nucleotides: TGCGCCAGCAGCCAAGATCGACTCCGTACACCGCACTTCCCCTACGAGCAGTACTTC.

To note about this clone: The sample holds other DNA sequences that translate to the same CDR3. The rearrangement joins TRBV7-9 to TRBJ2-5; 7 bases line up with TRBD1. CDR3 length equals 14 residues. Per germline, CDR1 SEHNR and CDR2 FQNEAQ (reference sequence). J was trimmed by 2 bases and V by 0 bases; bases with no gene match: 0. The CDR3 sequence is CASSLAGQQETQYF. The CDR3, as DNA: TGTGCCAGCAGCTTAGCGGGACAGCAAGAGACCCAGTACTTC.

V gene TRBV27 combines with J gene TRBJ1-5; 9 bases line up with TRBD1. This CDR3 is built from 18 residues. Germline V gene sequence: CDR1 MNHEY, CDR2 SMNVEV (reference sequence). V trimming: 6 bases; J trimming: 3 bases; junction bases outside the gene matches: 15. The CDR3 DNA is TGTGCCAGCAGCCCTTCACCGGGACAGGGATTTTTCAATCAGCCCCAGCATTTT. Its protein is CASSPSPGQGFFNQPQHF.

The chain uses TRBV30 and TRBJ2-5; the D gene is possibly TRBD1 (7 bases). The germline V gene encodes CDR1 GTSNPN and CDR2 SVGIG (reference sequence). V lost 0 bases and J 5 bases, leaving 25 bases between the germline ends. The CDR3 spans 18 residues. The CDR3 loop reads CAWSVPMEPGGFGETQYF. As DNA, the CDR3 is TGTGCCTGGAGTGTCCCGATGGAACCAGGGGGGTTTGGGGAGACCCAGTACTTC.

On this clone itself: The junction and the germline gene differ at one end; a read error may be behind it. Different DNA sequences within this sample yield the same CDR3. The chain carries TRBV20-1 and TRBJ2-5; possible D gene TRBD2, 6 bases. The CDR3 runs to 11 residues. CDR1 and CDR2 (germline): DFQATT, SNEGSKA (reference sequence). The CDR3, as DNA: TGTAGTGCTTCGGGGGAAGAGACCCAGTACTTC. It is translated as CSASGEETQYF.

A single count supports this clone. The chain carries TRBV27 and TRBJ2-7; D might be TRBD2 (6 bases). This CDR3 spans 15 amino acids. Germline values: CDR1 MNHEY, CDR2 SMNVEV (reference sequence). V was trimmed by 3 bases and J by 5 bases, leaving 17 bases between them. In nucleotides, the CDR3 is TGTGCCAGCAGTTTTAGCACGGAGGGTTCCCACGAGCAGTACTTC. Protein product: CASSFSTEGSHEQYF.

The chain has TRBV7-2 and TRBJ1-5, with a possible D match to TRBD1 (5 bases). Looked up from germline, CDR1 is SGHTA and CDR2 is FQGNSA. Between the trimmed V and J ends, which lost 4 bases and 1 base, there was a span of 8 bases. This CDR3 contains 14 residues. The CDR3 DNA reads TGTGCCAGCAGCTCACAGGAGAGCAATCAGCCCCAGCATTTT. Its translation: CASSSQESNQPQHF.

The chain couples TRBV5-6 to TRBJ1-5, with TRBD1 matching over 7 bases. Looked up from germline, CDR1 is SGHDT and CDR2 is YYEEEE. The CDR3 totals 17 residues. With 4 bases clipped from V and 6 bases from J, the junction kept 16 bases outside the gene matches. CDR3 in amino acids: CASSRMVEGGEGQPQHF. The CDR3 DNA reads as TGTGCCAGCAGCCGAATGGTAGAAGGGGGCGAGGGTCAGCCCCAGCATTTT. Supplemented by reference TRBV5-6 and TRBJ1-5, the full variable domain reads DAGVTQSPTHLIKTRGQQVTLRCSPKSGHDTVSWYQQALGQGPQFIFQYYEEEERQRGNFPDRFSGHQFPNYSSELNVNALLLGDSALYLCASSRMVEGGEGQPQHFGDGTRLSIL.